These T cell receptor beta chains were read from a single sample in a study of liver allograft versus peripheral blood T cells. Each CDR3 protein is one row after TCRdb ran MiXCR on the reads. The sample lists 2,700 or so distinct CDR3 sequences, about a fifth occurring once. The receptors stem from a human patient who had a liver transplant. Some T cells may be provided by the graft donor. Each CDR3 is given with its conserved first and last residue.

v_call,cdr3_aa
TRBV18,CASSFGLAGDTGELFF
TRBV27,CASRALPGDSGANVLTF
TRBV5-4,CASRSGSYNEQFF
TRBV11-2,CASSKEGEYYNSPLHF
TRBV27,CASSSPTGYTDTQYF
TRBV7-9,CASTPRDSSNEQYF
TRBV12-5,CASGSPVGVYGYTF
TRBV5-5,CASSLDFGGNSHF
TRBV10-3,CAISEGDEKLFF
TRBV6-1,CASSEAKFGAREQFF